The clone carrying this T cell receptor (beta chain) was seen once. The data were obtained in a study of cytomegalovirus exposure and HLA in healthy donors. In germline, CDR1 is SNHLY, CDR2 FYNNEI. The length of the CDR3 is 16 residues. Trimming shortened V by 6 bases and J by 2 bases, and 17 bases separated the two germline ends. PCR employed 60 Vbeta and 13 Jbeta primers. Source study methods: Counted up in a later analysis, unique TCR beta chains came to about 83 million, with around 12 million shared. TCRdb keeps only in-frame clones here, not all; method: immunoSEQ multiplex PCR. The V and J calls and clone size were taken over from that table, and D and trimming were inferred from the DNA. The data show tens of thousands of clones, with 70% to 75% seen just once and approximately 6% held by the top ten.

This rearrangement joins TRBV2 to TRBJ2-1; weak D call: TRBD2 (6 bases). Sample: PBMCs. This clonotype originated in a young man in good health and CMV-seronegative. CDR3 nucleotides: TGTGCCAGCAGACCCGGGACTCATCACCCCTACAATGAGCAGTTCTTC. This translates into CASRPGTHHPYNEQFF.